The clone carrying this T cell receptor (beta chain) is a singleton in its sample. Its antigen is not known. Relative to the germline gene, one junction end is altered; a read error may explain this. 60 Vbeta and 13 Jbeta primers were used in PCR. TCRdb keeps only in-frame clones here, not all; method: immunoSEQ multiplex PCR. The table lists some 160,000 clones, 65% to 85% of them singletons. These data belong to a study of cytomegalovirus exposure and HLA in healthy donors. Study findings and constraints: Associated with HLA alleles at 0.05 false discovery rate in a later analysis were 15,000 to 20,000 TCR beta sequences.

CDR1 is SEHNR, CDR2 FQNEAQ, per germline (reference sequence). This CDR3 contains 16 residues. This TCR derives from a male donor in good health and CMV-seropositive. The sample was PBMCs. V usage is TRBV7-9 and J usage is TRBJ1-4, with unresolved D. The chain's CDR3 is CSSSRSDFPTNEKLFF. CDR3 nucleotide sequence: TGTTCCAGCAGTCGGTCGGACTTTCCAACTAATGAAAAACTGTTTTTT.